The TCR beta chain under discussion was sequenced for a study of CXCR3-negative and CXCR3-positive naive CD8 T cells. General study points: Hydrophobicity of TRB CDR3s was greater in CXCR3-positive naive cells than in CXCR3-negative naive cells. The study found that naive CXCR3-negative and CXCR3-positive cells shared TRBV-TRBJ usage, while memory cells differed. Partly lower CXCR3 expression followed cryopreservation, and most assays relied on fresh PBMCs.

Using triplicate sorts, 300,000 cells were collected each time from every CD8+ T cell subset. A CD45RO-CCR7+CD27+CD95- profile was what naive CD8+ T cells displayed. A word on this clonotype: Its antigen remains unidentified.

The authors prepared UMI-labeled TRB cDNA libraries by 5' RACE. After re-calling the 5' RACE reads, TCRdb lists one entry per CDR3 protein, DNA absent. This repertoire includes around 60,000 distinct CDR3 sequences. The germline V gene has CDR1 MDHEN and CDR2 SYDVKM. This CDR3 region has 22 residues. The receptor was derived from a human donor in good health. Some clones in this sample may be carry-over from other donors' samples. The chain couples TRBV28 to TRBJ1-5; TCRdb indicates TRBD1, and absent DNA this call remains unverified. Sequenced input: naive CXCR3+ CD8+ T cells from blood. Subset defined: CD45RO-CCR7+CD27+CD95- naive CD8+ T cells expressing CXCR3 (TNR3+). The CDR3 loop reads CASSLTTGTNPVIFVGNQPQHF.